This T cell receptor (beta chain) stems from a study of cytomegalovirus exposure and HLA in healthy donors. In the PCR, 60 Vbeta and 13 Jbeta primers were used. Authors' data handling: Unique TCR beta chains totaled some 80 million in a later count, with some 10 million of them shared. Assay: immunoSEQ multiplex PCR; the TCRdb copy retains only in-frame clones and omits some. The DNA gave D and trimming, while V, J and clone size come from that table. The sample consists of some 130,000 clones, roughly three quarters of them appearing once. V was clipped by 5 bases and J by 0 bases, with 13 bases between them. The CDR3 runs to 15 residues. Germline CDR1 is PRHDT and CDR2 is FYEKMQ (reference sequence).

The chain couples TRBV13 to TRBJ1-1, with D possibly matching TRBD1 (5 bases). This clonotype was obtained from a man under 40 in good health and CMV-seronegative. The source material was PBMCs. The CDR3, as DNA: TGTGCCAGCAGCCGGGGGGGAACCATGAACACTGAAGCTTTCTTT. Its protein is CASSRGGTMNTEAFF.